This TCR beta chain originates from a study of blood T cell repertoires in COVID-19. Study overall: Italy, Spain and the United States were the sources of the convalescent and acute COVID-19 samples. The cDNA or gDNA used as material had been derived from T cells, B-cell-depleted T cells, or PBMCs.

CDR1 and CDR2 from the germline V gene are SNHLY and FYNNEI. The V end was cut by 1 base, the J end by 8 bases, with 9 bases between. The CDR3 extends over 14 amino acids. Study processing details: Nucleated cell number was recorded as an estimate derived from reference gene primer amplification. Profiling relied on immunoSEQ multiplex PCR, and the TCRdb table lists in-frame clones only, not all of them. The DNA was the basis for D and trimming; V, J and clone size are from that table. The table lists 15,000 to 20,000 clones, about 86% of them singletons, with 2.5% to 3% in the top ten. The sequence derives from a human donor in a cohort sampled during active COVID-19. The chain couples TRBV2 to TRBJ1-6; no definite D call. The material sequenced was peripheral blood. Here the CDR3 DNA reads TGTGCCAGCAGTGAAGGAGGGATCTATTCACCCCTCCACTTT. Translation: CASSEGGIYSPLHF.